The T cell receptor beta chain under discussion was sequenced for a study of CD8+ T cells in alopecia areata. The V and J ends lost 4 bases and 3 bases respectively, with 7 bases between them. The CDR3 has 13 amino acids. Germline-derived CDR1 and CDR2 are SGHRS and YFSETQ. Whole-study results and caveats: Sequence data from scalp samples additionally include resident alphabeta T cells of normal skin. Relative to normal scalp, lesional scalp, especially alopecia totalis/universalis, showed higher clonality. Both scalp clonality and the expanded CD8+ clones among the top 100 showed a significant decrease with tofacitinib.

RNA extraction was followed by reverse transcription into cDNA, which acted as the sequencing template. Profiled with immunoSEQ multiplex PCR; TCRdb holds only in-frame clones, not every one. The table has about 220,000 clones, more than 45% seen once. Treatment reported: oral pan-JAK inhibitor, 5-10 mg twice daily. This clone was observed a few times. Its antigen is still unknown. This material consisted of CD4+ T cells sorted from blood, taken at week 4, from a patient treated with tofacitinib. The chain combines TRBV5-1 with TRBJ2-2, with unresolved D. This receptor was identified in a human donor with alopecia areata. The CDR3 nucleotides read TGCGCCAGCAGCCAGTCTTACACCGGGGAGCTGTTTTTT. Its protein is CASSQSYTGELFF.